These T cell receptor beta chains were read from a single sample in a study of vaccination effects on CD4 cells after COVID-19. Their cognate antigens are unknown. The repertoire was sequenced with immunoSEQ multiplex PCR; TCRdb's copy has only in-frame clones and lacks some. This sample has some 68,000 clones, with roughly 80% found just once. Here the sequenced sample was CD4+ T cells from PBMCs cultured with SARS-CoV-2 spike peptides, taken before COVID-19 vaccination. The receptors were sampled from a human donor who received a COVID-19 vaccine. Each CDR3 is given with its conserved first and last residue. A D gene is named only where the DNA matches it firmly. Clone size appears in some rows only: once, few, many, or a class for an expanded clone.

TGTGCCAGCTCGAACTACAATGAGCAGTTCTTC CASSNYNEQFF TRBJ2-1 . . TRBV7-3
TGTGCCAGTACCGTAGACAGGGGAATTAACAATGAGCAGTTCTTC CASTVDRGINNEQFF TRBJ2-1 TRBD1 . TRBV19
TGTGCCACCAGCTCCCCCAGGCGACAAGAGACCCAGTACTTC CATSSPRRQETQYF TRBJ2-5 . once TRBV24-1
TGTGCCAGCAGTTACGACAGGGGTCAAGATACGCAGTATTTT CASSYDRGQDTQYF TRBJ2-3 TRBD1 few TRBV6-5
TGTGCCACCAGTGCGGGACTTGGGGCCAACGTCCTGACTTTC CATSAGLGANVLTF TRBJ2-6 . . TRBV24-1
TGTGCCAGCCGTTTGGTGACGAATTCACCCCTCCACTTT CASRLVTNSPLHF TRBJ1-6 . . TRBV28
TGCGCCAGCAGCCCCAGGACAGGGGAACAAGAGACCCAGTACTTC CASSPRTGEQETQYF TRBJ2-5 TRBD1 . TRBV5-1
TGTGCCAGCCGCGAGGGGGCTAACTATGGCTACACCTTC CASREGANYGYTF TRBJ1-2 . . TRBV6-6
TGCGCCAGCAGCCAAGATTCGCAGTATGAAAAACTGTTTTTT CASSQDSQYEKLFF TRBJ1-4 . few TRBV4-3
TGTGCCAGCAGTGCAGGGGTTGGCTACACCTTC CASSAGVGYTF TRBJ1-2 . . TRBV25-1